This entry features one T cell receptor (beta chain) sequence. Possible read error: a much larger clone is one base away. The data are from a study of molecular identifiers for immune sequencing clone quantification. The CDR3 covers 16 residues. Germline V lookup: CDR1 MGHRA, CDR2 YSYEKL. TCRdb re-called the PCR reads through MiXCR, storing one row per CDR3 protein. The sample includes approximately 670,000 distinct CDR3 sequences, around 20% seen only once; the top ten take roughly 0.83%. The specimen sequenced was naive CD8+ T cells from blood, with Jurkat cell RNA spiked in. Stated subset: FACS-sorted CD8+CD4-CCR7+CD45RA+ naive T cells. This sequence was found in a human donor in good health. Some libraries in this study had Jurkat cell RNA spiked in. The rearrangement links TRBV4-1 to TRBJ1-1, with D possibly being TRBD1 (5 bases). CDR3 protein: CAGSQEYGAQGTEAFF. CDR3 bases: TGCGCCGGCAGCCAAGAGTACGGGGCGCAGGGCACTGAAGCTTTCTTT.